Each of the 15 T cell receptor beta chains below was sequenced from the same sample in a study of blood T cell repertoires in COVID-19. Assay used: immunoSEQ multiplex PCR; TCRdb lists only in-frame clones, some missing. The sample holds roughly 69,000 clones, about nine tenths seen once. The sequenced material came from peripheral blood. These receptors all come from a man aged 45-65 years with active COVID-19.

The count of this clone is one. The chain couples TRBV12-5 to TRBJ1-4; TRBD1 matches at 8 bases. V shed 6 bases and J 7 bases; nucleotides not matched to a gene: 13. The germline gives CDR1 LGHNT, CDR2 FRNRAP. This CDR3 has 16 residues. In DNA form, the CDR3 reads TGTGCTAGTGGCCGGGCCCTGACAGGGGCTACTGAAAAACTGTTTTTT. Its protein product is CASGRALTGATEKLFF.

V usage is TRBV10-3 and J usage is TRBJ2-7; 13 positions agree with TRBD2. Trimming at V came to 10 bases and at J to 0 bases, leaving 12 bases not matched to a gene. CDR1 and CDR2 (germline): ENHRY, SYGVKD. This CDR3 is built from 17 residues. CDR3 in DNA: TGTGCCACGGGACTAGCGGGAAACACGTTAGGCTCCTACGAGCAGTACTTC. It yields the protein CATGLAGNTLGSYEQYF.

The count of this clone is one. This chain uses TRBV7-3 with TRBJ2-2; no definite D call. Trimming pared 4 bases from V and 6 bases from J, leaving 9 bases between. Germline V lookup: CDR1 SGHTA, CDR2 FQGTGA. CDR3 length: 13 amino acids. In nucleotides, the CDR3 is TGTGCCAGCAGCTCGCTCTCGGCCGGGGAGCTGTTTTTT. It yields the protein CASSSLSAGELFF.

The V gene is TRBV18, the J gene TRBJ1-1, with a tentative D call TRBD1 (6 bases). The CDR3 totals 14 residues. Germline V gene lookup returns CDR1 KGHSH and CDR2 LQKENI. V gave up 6 bases and J gave up 1 base, with 12 bases separating them. CDR3 bases: TGTGCCAGCTCTCAGGGGCAAGGGAACACTGAAGCTTTCTTT. Encoded protein: CASSQGQGNTEAFF.

The chain uses TRBV7-9 and TRBJ2-3; 7 bases map to TRBD2. Trimming at V came to 1 base and at J to 2 bases, leaving 3 bases not matched to a gene. This CDR3 has 15 residues. From germline, CDR1 is SEHNR and CDR2 FQNEAQ (reference sequence). The chain's CDR3 is CASSLDGRHTDTQYF. CDR3 in DNA: TGTGCCAGCAGCTTAGACGGGAGGCACACAGATACGCAGTATTTT.

The chain couples TRBV27 to TRBJ1-5; D uncertain. The length of the CDR3 is 13 residues. Trimming took off 7 bases at V and 4 bases at J, with 11 bases between the two ends. Germline V gene sequence: CDR1 MNHEY, CDR2 SMNVEV (reference sequence). For the CDR3, the DNA is TGTGCCAGCATCCGAACGAGGAATCAGCCCCAGCATTTT. This gives the protein CASIRTRNQPQHF.

This rearrangement joins TRBV29-1 to TRBJ2-4; unclear D gene. The V gene lost 2 bases and the J gene lost 2 bases, with 10 bases spanning the gap. This CDR3 comprises 14 residues. Germline V lookup: CDR1 SQVTM, CDR2 ANQGSEA. CDR3 DNA: TGCAGCGTTGAACAGGTGGCGTCCAAAAACATTCAGTACTTC. Translating it yields CSVEQVASKNIQYF.

DNA for the CDR3: TGCGCCAGCAGCCAAGGACTAGCGGGAGACGGTGAGCAGTTCTTC. Protein sequence: CASSQGLAGDGEQFF. The rearrangement links TRBV4-3 to TRBJ2-1; TRBD2 aligns across 12 bases. The junction had 4 bases not matched to a gene; V was cut back by 1 base and J by 9 bases. The CDR3 has 15 residues. Germline V gene sequence: CDR1 LGHNA, CDR2 YSLEER.

The chain employs TRBV4-2 and TRBJ2-2; 12 bases align to TRBD2. This CDR3 has 19 residues. J was trimmed by 3 bases and V by 0 bases; bases with no gene match: 8. Looked up from germline, CDR1 is LGHNA and CDR2 is YNFKEQ. CDR3: CASSQERWLAGGDTGELFF. DNA of the CDR3: TGTGCCAGCAGCCAAGAGCGGTGGCTAGCGGGAGGGGACACCGGGGAGCTGTTTTTT.

The chain employs TRBV29-1 and TRBJ1-1; 7 positions agree with TRBD1. CDR3 length: 17 amino acids. V was pared by 4 bases and J by 7 bases, with 21 bases of the junction left unmatched. Germline CDR1 SQVTM, CDR2 ANQGSEA. The CDR3 DNA reads TGCAGCGTTGCCTCCCAGGACAGGCCCTTCAGGAGAGGTGAAGCTTTCTTT. Encoded protein: CSVASQDRPFRRGEAFF.

The rearrangement uses TRBV10-3 and TRBJ1-5; 8 bases are shared with TRBD1. The CDR3 runs 17 residues. Per the germline V gene, CDR1 is ENHRY and CDR2 is SYGVKD. J lost 2 bases, V lost 0 bases, and 6 bases had no gene match. The CDR3: CAISESPRGLRNQPQHF. Written as DNA, the CDR3 is TGTGCCATCAGTGAGTCCCCCAGGGGGCTTCGCAATCAGCCCCAGCATTTT.

The J gene is TRBJ2-5, the V gene TRBV7-2; 11 bases line up with TRBD2. The J segment lost 1 base and the V segment lost 5 bases, leaving 9 bases of the junction unmatched. CDR3 length: 17 amino acids. Germline assignment: CDR1 SGHTA and CDR2 FQGNSA. CDR3 DNA: TGTGCCAGCAGCCTACGACTAGCGGGGCTTTCCCAAGAGACCCAGTACTTC. It specifies CASSLRLAGLSQETQYF.

This chain uses TRBV7-8 with TRBJ1-3; no reliable D call. The CDR3 spans 15 residues. V was cut by 5 bases and J by 4 bases, with 15 bases left in between. The germline CDR1 and CDR2 sequences are SGHVS and FQNEAQ. The CDR3 loop is CASSDSPGSGNTIYF. In DNA form, the CDR3 reads TGTGCCAGCAGCGACTCGCCGGGGAGCGGAAACACCATATATTTT.

The genes are TRBV6-2 or TRBV6-3 and TRBJ1-6; no firm D call. This CDR3 is 14 amino acids long. Germline CDR1 reads MNHEY; CDR2 reads SVGEGT. V lost 3 bases and J lost 6, with 9 bases in between. The CDR3 here is CASSYGGLNSPLHF. The CDR3 nucleotides are TGTGCCAGCAGTTATGGAGGCCTTAATTCACCCCTCCACTTT.

This clone was seen a few times. The chain employs TRBV6-5 and TRBJ1-1; D not resolved. With 10 bases removed from V and 5 bases from J, the gap between germline ends came to 17 bases. Germline V gives CDR1 MNHEY, CDR2 SVGAGI. This CDR3 has 13 amino acids. Written as DNA, the CDR3 is TGTGCCACTGCGGGGAGGTTCGGGACTGAAGCTTTCTTT. Its translation is CATAGRFGTEAFF.